Sequencing of this TCR beta chain was carried out in a study of PD-L1 blockade in urothelial cancer. Whole-study results and caveats: Tumor-associated blood clones were expanded more by durable-benefit patients at 3 weeks.

CDR1 and CDR2 (germline): ENHRY, SYGVKD. Trimming removed 5 bases at V and 2 bases at J, with 23 bases between. This CDR3 has 18 residues. Every patient provided from 1 to 8 samples, collected pretreatment and on-treatment. The method was immunoSEQ multiplex PCR; TCRdb's version includes in-frame clones alone and lacks a portion of them. The sample yields some 51,000 clones, 86% seen once. As for this clone: The antigen is undetermined.

The receptor was isolated from a man in his 60s with urothelial cancer. This chain joins TRBV10-3 and TRBJ2-3; D may be TRBD2 (7 bases). The sequences come from PBMCs, collected around atezolizumab (anti-PD-L1) treatment. The CDR3 nucleotides read TGTGCCATCAGTAGGCCGCCTGGGGGGGGGCCTATCACAGATACGCAGTATTTT. Translated: CAISRPPGGGPITDTQYF.